This TCR beta chain was sequenced in a study of shared clonotypes between healthy human individuals. Germline V gene data show CDR1 as SGHVS and CDR2 as FQNEAQ. Trimming took off 5 bases at V and 4 bases at J, with 8 bases between the two ends. The CDR3 loop spans 12 amino acids. General study findings and limits: Sharing of clonotypes among donors was expected to vary with sequencing depth. Larger estimated richness was generally seen in naive subsets than in memory subsets.

Generated by immunoSEQ multiplex PCR, the TCRdb table keeps only in-frame clones and is missing some. This table has some 2,000,000 clones, approximately 94% appearing once. Comment on this clone: Antigen unknown.

The TCR sequence derives from a man younger than 35 in good health. This chain connects TRBV7-8 to TRBJ1-1; no reliable D call. What was sequenced was naive CD4+ T cells sorted from blood. Subset given: CD45RA+ positively selected. CDR3 in DNA: TGTGCCAGCAGCCTAAGTGCCACTGAAGCTTTCTTT. Translated, it gives CASSLSATEAFF.